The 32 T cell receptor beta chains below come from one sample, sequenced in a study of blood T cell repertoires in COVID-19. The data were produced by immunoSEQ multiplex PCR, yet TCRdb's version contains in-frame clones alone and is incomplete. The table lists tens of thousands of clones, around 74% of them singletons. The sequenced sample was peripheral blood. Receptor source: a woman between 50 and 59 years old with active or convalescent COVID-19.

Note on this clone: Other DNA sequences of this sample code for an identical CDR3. CDR3 sequence: CASSSGTSNNEQFF. CDR3 bases: TGTGCCAGCAGTTCCGGGACTAGCAACAATGAGCAGTTCTTC. V usage is TRBV6-6 and J usage is TRBJ2-1, with 9 bases matching TRBD2. The CDR3 runs to 14 residues. Trimming took 4 bases from V and 5 from J; bases not matched to a gene: 3. CDR1 and CDR2 (germline): MNHNY, SVGAGI (reference sequence).

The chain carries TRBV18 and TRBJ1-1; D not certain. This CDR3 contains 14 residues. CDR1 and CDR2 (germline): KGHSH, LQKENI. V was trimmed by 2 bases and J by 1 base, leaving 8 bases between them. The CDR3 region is CASSPLEGNTEAFF. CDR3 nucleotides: TGTGCCAGCTCACCATTGGAGGGGAACACTGAAGCTTTCTTT.

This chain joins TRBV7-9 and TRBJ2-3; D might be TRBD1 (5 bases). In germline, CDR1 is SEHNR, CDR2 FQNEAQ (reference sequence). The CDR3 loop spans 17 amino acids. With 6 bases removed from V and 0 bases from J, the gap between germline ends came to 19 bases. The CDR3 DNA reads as TGTGCCAGCAGTAGACCGGCAGGGTATACTAGCACAGATACGCAGTATTTT. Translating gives CASSRPAGYTSTDTQYF.

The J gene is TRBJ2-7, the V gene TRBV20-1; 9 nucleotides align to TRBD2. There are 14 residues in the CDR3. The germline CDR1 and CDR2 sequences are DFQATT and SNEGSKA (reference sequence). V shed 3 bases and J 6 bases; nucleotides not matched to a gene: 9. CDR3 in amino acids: CSASAGGSSVEQYF. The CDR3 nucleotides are TGCAGTGCTAGTGCGGGAGGGTCCTCGGTCGAGCAGTACTTC.

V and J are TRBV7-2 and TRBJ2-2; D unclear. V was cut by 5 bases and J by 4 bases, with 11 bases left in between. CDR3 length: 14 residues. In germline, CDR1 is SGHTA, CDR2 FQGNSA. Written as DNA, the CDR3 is TGTGCCAGCAGCCCTCGACATGGCACCGGGGAGCTGTTTTTT. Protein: CASSPRHGTGELFF.

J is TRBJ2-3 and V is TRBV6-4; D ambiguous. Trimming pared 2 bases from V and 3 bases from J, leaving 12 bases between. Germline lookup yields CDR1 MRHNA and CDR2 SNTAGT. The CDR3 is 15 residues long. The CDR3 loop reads CASSDGQRRTDTQYF. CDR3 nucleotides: TGTGCCAGCAGTGACGGTCAGCGAAGGACAGATACGCAGTATTTT.

CDR3: CASRDRSNQPQHF. CDR3 bases: TGCGCCAGCAGAGACAGGAGCAATCAGCCCCAGCATTTT. The chain combines TRBV10-2 with TRBJ1-5, with a weak D call TRBD1 (6 bases). This CDR3 spans 13 amino acids. V dropped 6 bases and J dropped 1 base, with 7 bases sitting between them. The germline V gene encodes CDR1 WSHSY and CDR2 SAAADI.

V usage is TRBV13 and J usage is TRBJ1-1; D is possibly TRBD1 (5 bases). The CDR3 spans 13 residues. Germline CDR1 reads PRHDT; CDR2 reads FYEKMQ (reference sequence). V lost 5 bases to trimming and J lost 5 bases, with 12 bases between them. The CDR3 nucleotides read TGTGCCAGCAGCCACCGCCGGGGGACTGAAGCTTTCTTT. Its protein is CASSHRRGTEAFF.

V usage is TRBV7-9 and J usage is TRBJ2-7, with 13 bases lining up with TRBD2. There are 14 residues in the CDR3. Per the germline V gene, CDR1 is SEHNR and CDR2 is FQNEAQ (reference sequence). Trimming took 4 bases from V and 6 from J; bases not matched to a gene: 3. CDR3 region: CASSSGLAGREQYF. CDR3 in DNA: TGTGCCAGCAGCTCGGGACTAGCGGGACGCGAGCAGTACTTC.

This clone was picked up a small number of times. The CDR3 sequence is CASCTDRGFFEKLFF. In nucleotides, the CDR3 is TGTGCCAGCTGTACGGACAGGGGTTTTTTTGAAAAACTGTTTTTT. This chain uses TRBV2 with TRBJ1-4; 9 nucleotides agree with TRBD1. The CDR3 length is 15 residues. V shed 8 bases and J 7 bases; nucleotides not matched to a gene: 11. CDR1 is SNHLY, CDR2 FYNNEI, per germline.

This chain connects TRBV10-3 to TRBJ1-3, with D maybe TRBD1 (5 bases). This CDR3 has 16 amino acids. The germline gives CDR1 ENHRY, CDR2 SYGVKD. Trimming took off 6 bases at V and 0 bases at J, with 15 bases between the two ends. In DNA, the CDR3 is TGTGCCATCAGAGAGGACACGTCCCACTCTGGAAACACCATATATTTT. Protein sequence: CAIREDTSHSGNTIYF.

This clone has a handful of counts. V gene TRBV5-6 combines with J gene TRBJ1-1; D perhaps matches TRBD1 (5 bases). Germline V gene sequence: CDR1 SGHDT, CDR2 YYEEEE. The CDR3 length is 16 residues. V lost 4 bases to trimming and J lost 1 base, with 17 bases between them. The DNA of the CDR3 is TGTGCCAGCAGCCTCCCCTTGGCAGGGCGGAACACTGAAGCTTTCTTT. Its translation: CASSLPLAGRNTEAFF.

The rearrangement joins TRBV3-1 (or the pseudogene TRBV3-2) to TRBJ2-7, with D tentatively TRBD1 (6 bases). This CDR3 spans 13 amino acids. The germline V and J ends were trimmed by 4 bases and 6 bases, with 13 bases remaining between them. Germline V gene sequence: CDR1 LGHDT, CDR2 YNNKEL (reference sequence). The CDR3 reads CASSLQGNGEQYF. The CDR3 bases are TGTGCCAGCAGCCTACAGGGAAACGGCGAGCAGTACTTC.

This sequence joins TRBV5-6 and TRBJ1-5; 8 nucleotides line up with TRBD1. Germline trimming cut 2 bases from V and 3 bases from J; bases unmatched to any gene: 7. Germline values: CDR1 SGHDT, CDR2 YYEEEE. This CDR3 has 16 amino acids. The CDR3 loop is CASSFSTGVYNQPQHF. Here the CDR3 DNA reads TGTGCCAGCAGCTTCTCGACAGGGGTATACAATCAGCCCCAGCATTTT.

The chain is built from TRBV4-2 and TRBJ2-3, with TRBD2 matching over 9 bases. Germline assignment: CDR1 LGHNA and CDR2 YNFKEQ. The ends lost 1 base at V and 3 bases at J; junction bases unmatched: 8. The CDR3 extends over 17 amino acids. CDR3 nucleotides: TGTGCCAGCAGCCAAGGAAATAGCGGGAGTTGGACAGATACGCAGTATTTT. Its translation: CASSQGNSGSWTDTQYF.

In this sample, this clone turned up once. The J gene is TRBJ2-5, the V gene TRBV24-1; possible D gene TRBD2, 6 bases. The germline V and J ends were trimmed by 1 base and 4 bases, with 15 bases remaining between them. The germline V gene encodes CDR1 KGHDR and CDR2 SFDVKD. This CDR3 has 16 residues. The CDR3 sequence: CATSDFGSGGRETQYF. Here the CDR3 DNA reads TGTGCCACCAGTGATTTCGGATCCGGGGGACGAGAGACCCAGTACTTC.

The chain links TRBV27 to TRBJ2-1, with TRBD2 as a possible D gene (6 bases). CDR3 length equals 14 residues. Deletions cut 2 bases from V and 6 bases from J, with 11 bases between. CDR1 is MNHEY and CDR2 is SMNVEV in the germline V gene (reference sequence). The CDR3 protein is CASSLRLVGNEQFF. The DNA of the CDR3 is TGTGCCAGCAGTTTACGACTAGTGGGCAATGAGCAGTTCTTC.

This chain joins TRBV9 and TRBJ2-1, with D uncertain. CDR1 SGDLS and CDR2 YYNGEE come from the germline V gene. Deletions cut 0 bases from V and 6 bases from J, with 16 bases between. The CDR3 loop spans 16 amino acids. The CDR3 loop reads CASSVGAGTLGNEQFF. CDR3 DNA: TGTGCCAGCAGCGTAGGAGCAGGCACCTTAGGCAATGAGCAGTTCTTC.

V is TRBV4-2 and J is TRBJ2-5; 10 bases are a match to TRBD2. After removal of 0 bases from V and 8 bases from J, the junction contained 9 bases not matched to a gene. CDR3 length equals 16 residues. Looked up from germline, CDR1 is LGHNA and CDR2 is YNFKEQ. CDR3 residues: CASSQEAAGGPRTQYF. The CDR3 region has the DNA TGTGCCAGCAGCCAAGAGGCAGCGGGAGGGCCAAGAACCCAGTACTTC.

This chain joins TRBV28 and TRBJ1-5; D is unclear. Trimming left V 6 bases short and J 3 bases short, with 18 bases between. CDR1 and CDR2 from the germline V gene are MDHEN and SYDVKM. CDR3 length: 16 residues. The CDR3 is CASSPLGGLNNQPQHF. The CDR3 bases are TGTGCCAGCAGCCCCCTTGGAGGGTTAAACAATCAGCCCCAGCATTTT.

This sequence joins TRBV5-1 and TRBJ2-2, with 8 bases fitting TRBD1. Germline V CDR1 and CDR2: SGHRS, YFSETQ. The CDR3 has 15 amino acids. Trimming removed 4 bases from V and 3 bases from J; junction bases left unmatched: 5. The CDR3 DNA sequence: TGCGCCAGCAGCCCCCACAGGGGGGACACCGGGGAGCTGTTTTTT. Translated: CASSPHRGDTGELFF.

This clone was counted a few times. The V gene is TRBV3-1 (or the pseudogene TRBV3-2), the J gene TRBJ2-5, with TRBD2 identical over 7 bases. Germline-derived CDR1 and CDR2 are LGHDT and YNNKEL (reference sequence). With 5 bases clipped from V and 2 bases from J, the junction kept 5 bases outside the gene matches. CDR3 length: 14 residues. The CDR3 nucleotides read TGTGCCAGCAGCTCTCGGACTAGGCAAGAGACCCAGTACTTC. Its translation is CASSSRTRQETQYF.

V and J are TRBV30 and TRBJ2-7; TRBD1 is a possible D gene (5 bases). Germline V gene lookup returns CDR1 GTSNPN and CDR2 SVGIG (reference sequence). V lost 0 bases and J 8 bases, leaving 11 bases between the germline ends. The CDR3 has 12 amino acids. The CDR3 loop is CAWSVGAVKQYF. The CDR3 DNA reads TGTGCCTGGAGTGTAGGGGCCGTAAAGCAGTACTTC.

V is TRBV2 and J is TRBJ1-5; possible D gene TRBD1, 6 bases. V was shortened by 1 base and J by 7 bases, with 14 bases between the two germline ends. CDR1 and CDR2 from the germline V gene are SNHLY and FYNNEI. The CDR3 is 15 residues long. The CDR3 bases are TGTGCCAGCAGTGAAGATCGGGGGGCGATGCAGCCCCAGCATTTT. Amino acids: CASSEDRGAMQPQHF.

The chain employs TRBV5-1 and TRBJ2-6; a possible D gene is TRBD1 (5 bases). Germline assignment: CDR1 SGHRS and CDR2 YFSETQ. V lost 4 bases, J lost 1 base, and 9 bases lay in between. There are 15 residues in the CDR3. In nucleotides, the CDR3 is TGCGCCAGCAGCGCACCAGGGTCTGGGGCCAACGTCCTGACTTTC. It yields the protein CASSAPGSGANVLTF.

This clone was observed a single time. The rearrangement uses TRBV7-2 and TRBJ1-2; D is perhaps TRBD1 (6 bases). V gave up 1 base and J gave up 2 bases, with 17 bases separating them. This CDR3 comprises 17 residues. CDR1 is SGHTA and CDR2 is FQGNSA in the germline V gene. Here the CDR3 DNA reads TGTGCCAGCAGCTTAGTGACAGGACCCCTCCTCAACTATGGCTACACCTTC. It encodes CASSLVTGPLLNYGYTF.

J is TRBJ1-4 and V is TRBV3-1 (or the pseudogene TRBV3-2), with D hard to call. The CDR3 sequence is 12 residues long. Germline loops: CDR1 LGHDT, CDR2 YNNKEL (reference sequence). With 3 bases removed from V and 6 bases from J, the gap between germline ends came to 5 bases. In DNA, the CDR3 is TGTGCCAGCAGCCAGGCCCATGAAAAACTGTTTTTT. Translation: CASSQAHEKLFF.

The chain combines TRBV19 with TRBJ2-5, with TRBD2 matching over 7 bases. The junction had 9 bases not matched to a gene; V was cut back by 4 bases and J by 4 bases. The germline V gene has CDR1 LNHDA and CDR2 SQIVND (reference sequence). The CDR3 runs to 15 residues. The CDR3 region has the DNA TGTGCCAGTAGTACGGGAGGAGTGGAGCGAGAGACCCAGTACTTC. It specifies CASSTGGVERETQYF.

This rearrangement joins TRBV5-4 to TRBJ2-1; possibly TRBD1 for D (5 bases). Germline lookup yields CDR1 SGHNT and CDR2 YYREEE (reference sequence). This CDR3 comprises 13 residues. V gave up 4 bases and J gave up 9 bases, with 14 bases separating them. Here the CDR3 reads CASSVQGVVEQFF. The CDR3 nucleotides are TGTGCCAGCAGCGTGCAAGGGGTCGTTGAGCAGTTCTTC.

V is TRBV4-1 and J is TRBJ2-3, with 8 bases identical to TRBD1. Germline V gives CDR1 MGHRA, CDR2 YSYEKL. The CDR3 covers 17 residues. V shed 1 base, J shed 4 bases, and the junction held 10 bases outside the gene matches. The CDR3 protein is CASSQGNFRGLSDTQYF. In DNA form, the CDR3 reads TGCGCCAGCAGCCAAGGCAATTTCAGGGGGCTATCAGATACGCAGTATTTT.

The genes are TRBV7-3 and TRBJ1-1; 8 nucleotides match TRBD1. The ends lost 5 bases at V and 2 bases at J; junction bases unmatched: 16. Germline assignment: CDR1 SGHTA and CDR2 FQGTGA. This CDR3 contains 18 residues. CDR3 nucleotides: TGTGCCAGCAGCCAATCAGGGGGCTTGGGAGGCCCCAACACTGAAGCTTTCTTT. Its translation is CASSQSGGLGGPNTEAFF.

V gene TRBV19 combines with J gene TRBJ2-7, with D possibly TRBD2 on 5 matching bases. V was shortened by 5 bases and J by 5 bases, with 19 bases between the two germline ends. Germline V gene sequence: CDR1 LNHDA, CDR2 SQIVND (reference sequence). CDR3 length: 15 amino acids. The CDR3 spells CASSPRRTSYDEQYF. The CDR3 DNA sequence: TGTGCCAGTAGTCCAAGGAGGACCTCCTATGACGAGCAGTACTTC.